These 25 T cell receptor beta chains were sequenced from one sample in a study of T cells in Graves' hyperthyroidism and ophthalmopathy. Amplification yielded TCR beta CDR3 regions, with RNA transcripts as the source. Researchers ran a first-round RT-PCR on the TCR CDR3 using the HTBI primer set. One entry per CDR3 protein, called by TCRdb with MiXCR from the multiplex PCR reads. The sample holds about 55,000 distinct CDR3 sequences, around 53% seen once. Sequencing was carried out using blood. Every receptor here comes from a woman aged 60 to 75 with Graves' ophthalmopathy.

Sample share makes this clonotype medium-sized. The chain employs TRBV10-3 and TRBJ1-6; 9 bases match TRBD1. Germline V CDR1 and CDR2: ENHRY, SYGVKD. The CDR3 contains 14 residues. The V gene end was trimmed by 6 bases and the J gene end by 6 bases; junction bases not matched to a gene: 3. The CDR3, as DNA: TGTGCCATCAGGGGACAGGGTTCTAATTCACCCCTCCACTTT. Translating it yields CAIRGQGSNSPLHF.

The chain has TRBV9 and TRBJ1-4; the D gene is possibly TRBD1 (5 bases). This CDR3 comprises 15 residues. Germline CDR1 is SGDLS and CDR2 is YYNGEE. V was shortened by 3 bases and J by 8 bases, with 17 bases between the two germline ends. Here the CDR3 reads CASSATSGGDEKLFF. The CDR3 DNA reads TGTGCCAGCAGCGCCACTAGCGGGGGGGACGAAAAACTGTTTTTT. The full variable domain, rest sourced from reference TRBV9 and TRBJ1-4, is DSGVTQTPKHLITATGQRVTLRCSPRSGDLSVYWYQQSLDQGLQFLIQYYNGEERAKGNILERFSAQQFPDLHSELNLSSLELGDSALYFCASSATSGGDEKLFFGSGTQLSVL.

This chain uses TRBV7-2 with TRBJ2-5; 9 bases match TRBD2. Trimming at V came to 3 bases and at J to 4 bases, leaving 6 bases not matched to a gene. CDR3 length: 15 residues. Germline CDR1 reads SGHTA; CDR2 reads FQGNSA. CDR3 amino acids: CASSLRGGLGETQYF. CDR3 sequence (DNA): TGTGCCAGCAGCTTGCGGGGGGGCCTAGGAGAGACCCAGTACTTC. The whole variable domain, filled in from reference TRBV7-2 and TRBJ2-5, reads GAGVSQSPSNKVTEKGKDVELRCDPISGHTALYWYRQSLGQGLEFLIYFQGNSAPDKSGLPSDRFSAERTGGSVSTLTIQRTQQEDSAVYLCASSLRGGLGETQYFGPGTRLLVL.

The V and J genes are TRBV25-1 and TRBJ2-2, with 8 bases aligning to TRBD1. V gave up 3 bases and J gave up 4 bases; unmatched junction bases: 7. The germline V gene encodes CDR1 MGHDK and CDR2 SYGVNS. This CDR3 contains 16 residues. The CDR3 nucleotides read TGTGCCAGCAGTGACCTACAGGGGGTGAGCACCGGGGAGCTGTTTTTT. It codes for CASSDLQGVSTGELFF. Using reference TRBV25-1 and TRBJ2-2 for the parts outside the CDR3, the full variable domain is EADIYQTPRYLVIGTGKKITLECSQTMGHDKMYWYQQDPGMELHLIHYSYGVNSTEKGDLSSESTVSRIRTEHFPLTLESARPSHTSQYLCASSDLQGVSTGELFFGEGSRLTVL.

This chain uses TRBV9 with TRBJ1-5; TRBD1 matches 9 bases. Germline values: CDR1 SGDLS, CDR2 YYNGEE. The CDR3 contains 16 residues. With 3 bases clipped from V and 4 bases from J, the junction kept 8 bases outside the gene matches. The CDR3 nucleotides read TGTGCCAGCAGCGCGAACAGGGGGCTTCGGAATCAGCCCCAGCATTTT. As protein: CASSANRGLRNQPQHF.

The J gene is TRBJ1-2, the V gene TRBV7-3, with D hard to call. The CDR3 is 11 residues long. Germline V gene data show CDR1 as SGHTA and CDR2 as FQGTGA. Trimming took off 6 bases at V and 8 bases at J, with 10 bases between the two ends. CDR3 amino acids: CASRGPGGYTF. The CDR3 DNA reads TGTGCCAGCAGAGGGCCGGGAGGCTACACCTTC.

This clonotype has ten or more counts. This chain uses TRBV6-5 with TRBJ1-2; 8 bases fit TRBD1. This CDR3 comprises 16 residues. The J segment lost 2 bases and the V segment lost 5 bases, leaving 10 bases of the junction unmatched. Germline V lookup: CDR1 MNHEY, CDR2 SVGAGI. Here the CDR3 reads CASSKLRTGTNYGYTF. The CDR3 DNA is TGTGCCAGCAGTAAACTAAGGACAGGGACGAACTATGGCTACACCTTC.

With respect to this clonotype: An end of the junction does not agree with germline; a read error may underlie this. This chain connects TRBV11-2 to TRBJ1-1, with D unresolved. The CDR3 contains 13 residues. CDR1 SGHAT and CDR2 FQNNGV come from the germline V gene. CDR3: CASSLNPNTEAYF. In DNA, the CDR3 is TGTGCCAGCAGCCTCAATCCGAACACTGAAGCTTACTTT.

This clonotype was recorded many times. The chain uses TRBV7-8 and TRBJ1-5, with D perhaps matching TRBD1 (6 bases). The CDR3 extends over 14 amino acids. The V and J ends lost 1 base and 5 bases respectively, with 9 bases between them. The germline gives CDR1 SGHVS, CDR2 FQNEAQ. The CDR3 here is CASSLGQGYQPQHF. CDR3 bases: TGTGCCAGCAGCTTAGGGCAGGGGTATCAGCCCCAGCATTTT.

The rearrangement joins TRBV29-1 to TRBJ2-1; D is possibly TRBD2 (6 bases). Trimming pared 6 bases from V and 0 bases from J, leaving 12 bases between. The CDR3 totals 14 residues. The germline V gene encodes CDR1 SQVTM and CDR2 ANQGSEA. As DNA, the CDR3 is TGCAGCGTAATAGCGGTCAGCTCCTACAATGAGCAGTTCTTC. As protein: CSVIAVSSYNEQFF.

The genes are TRBV20-1 and TRBJ2-5; TRBD1 aligns across 11 bases. Looked up from germline, CDR1 is DFQATT and CDR2 is SNEGSKA (reference sequence). V shed 6 bases, J shed 5 bases, and the junction held 8 bases outside the gene matches. This CDR3 contains 14 residues. The CDR3 sequence: CSASSDRGQETQYF. CDR3 bases: TGCAGTGCCAGCTCGGACAGGGGGCAGGAGACCCAGTACTTC.

This clonotype was recorded many times. The CDR3 here is CASHWDSYEQYF. In DNA, the CDR3 is TGTGCGTCACACTGGGACTCCTACGAGCAGTACTTC. The rearrangement links TRBV6-1 to TRBJ2-7; the D is unclear. This CDR3 region has 12 residues. Germline V lookup: CDR1 MNHNS, CDR2 SASEGT.

V and J are TRBV6-4 and TRBJ1-6; TRBD1 matches at 8 bases. Germline CDR1 is MRHNA and CDR2 is SNTAGT. V trimming: 6 bases; J trimming: 9 bases; junction bases outside the gene matches: 16. This CDR3 has 17 amino acids. DNA of the CDR3: TGTGCCAGCAGGGATCGCCAGACAGGGGCGGCGGGTTCACCCCTCCACTTT. It translates to CASRDRQTGAAGSPLHF.

The sample holds many counts of this clonotype. V is TRBV5-1 and J is TRBJ2-7; 8 nucleotides line up with TRBD1. V was pared by 4 bases and J by 4 bases, with 7 bases of the junction left unmatched. CDR3 size: 14 residues. Germline-derived CDR1 and CDR2 are SGHRS and YFSETQ. The CDR3 region is CASSRDRGGYEQYF. In nucleotides, the CDR3 is TGCGCCAGCAGCCGAGACAGGGGTGGGTACGAGCAGTACTTC.

This clonotype has at least ten counts. This chain connects TRBV12-3 or TRBV12-4 to TRBJ1-5; 10 bases are shared with TRBD1. The CDR3 runs 18 residues. V shed 6 bases and J 0 bases; nucleotides not matched to a gene: 11. In DNA, the CDR3 is TGTGCCAGCAGACCCGCCGGGACAGGGGCCAATAGCAATCAGCCCCAGCATTTT. It translates to CASRPAGTGANSNQPQHF.

This clonotype came up many times. The chain couples TRBV20-1 to TRBJ2-5; TRBD1 or TRBD2 may be the D gene (5 bases each). The CDR3 sequence is 13 residues long. The V end lost 6 bases, the J end lost 2 bases, and 13 bases lay between the germline ends. Germline assignment: CDR1 DFQATT and CDR2 SNEGSKA (reference sequence). CDR3 DNA sequence: TGCAGTGCGGCCGGGACGAATCAAGAGACCCAGTACTTC. Amino acids: CSAAGTNQETQYF.

The rearrangement joins TRBV6-6 to TRBJ2-1; D gene uncertain. The V gene's germline CDR1 is MNHNY and CDR2 SVGAGI (reference sequence). Deletions cut 6 bases from V and 7 bases from J, with 19 bases between. This CDR3 has 15 residues. Here the CDR3 reads CASSYDATEANEQFF. In DNA, the CDR3 is TGTGCCAGCAGCTACGATGCCACTGAAGCGAATGAGCAGTTCTTC.

This clonotype was seen a single time. The chain has TRBV11-3 and TRBJ2-7; weak D call: TRBD2 (5 bases). Germline-derived CDR1 and CDR2 are SGHNT and YENEEA. The V gene lost 3 bases and the J gene lost 0 bases, with 21 bases spanning the gap. The length of the CDR3 is 18 residues. Written as DNA, the CDR3 is TGTGCCAGCAGCTTGGCCGGCGTCGGGGTCACGCGCTCCTACGAGCAGTACTTC. Translating gives CASSLAGVGVTRSYEQYF.

V gene TRBV2 combines with J gene TRBJ2-7, with D hard to call. The germline V gene has CDR1 SNHLY and CDR2 FYNNEI. V was trimmed by 8 bases and J by 5 bases, leaving 13 bases between them. CDR3 length equals 12 residues. The CDR3 spells CASSRFSDEQYF. The CDR3 region has the DNA TGTGCCAGCTCAAGGTTCAGTGACGAGCAGTACTTC.

This clonotype was observed a few times. V usage is TRBV19 and J usage is TRBJ2-7; tentatively, D is TRBD2 (6 bases). V dropped 3 bases and J dropped 4 bases, with 10 bases sitting between them. The CDR3 runs to 13 residues. Germline V gene lookup returns CDR1 LNHDA and CDR2 SQIVND (reference sequence). CDR3 sequence reads: CASSIGSGYEQYF. For the CDR3, the DNA is TGTGCCAGTAGTATCGGGAGCGGGTACGAGCAGTACTTC.

This clonotype was detected once. J is TRBJ2-1 and V is TRBV20-1, with TRBD2 identical over 16 bases. Unmatched junction bases numbered 6, after V lost 3 bases and J lost 7 bases. Per germline, CDR1 DFQATT and CDR2 SNEGSKA (reference sequence). The CDR3 is 16 amino acids. CDR3 amino acids: CSARGTSGGAWNEQFF. The CDR3 nucleotides are TGCAGTGCTAGGGGGACTAGCGGGGGGGCCTGGAATGAGCAGTTCTTC.

This chain joins TRBV4-3 and TRBJ1-5; possible D gene TRBD1, 5 bases. Between the trimmed V and J ends, which lost 11 bases and 5 bases, there was a span of 25 bases. The CDR3 runs 16 residues. Germline V gene data show CDR1 as LGHNA and CDR2 as YSLEER. This CDR3 is CACTQILGVSDQPQHF. In DNA form, the CDR3 reads TGCGCCTGCACCCAAATATTAGGGGTCAGCGATCAGCCCCAGCATTTT.

This clonotype was observed a few times. V and J are TRBV24-1 and TRBJ1-5, with D possibly TRBD1 on 5 matching bases. This CDR3 is built from 10 residues. Per germline, CDR1 KGHDR and CDR2 SFDVKD. V lost 3 bases and J 16 bases, leaving 9 bases between the germline ends. The CDR3 coding sequence is TGTGCCACCAGTGATGGCAGGGTACATTTT. It encodes CATSDGRVHF.

The chain links TRBV7-2 to TRBJ1-5; unclear D gene. Germline lookup yields CDR1 SGHTA and CDR2 FQGNSA. The CDR3 totals 14 residues. V was pared by 2 bases and J by 7 bases, with 12 bases between. The CDR3 region has the DNA TGTGCCAGCAGCTTAATAGGGATTGGGCAGCCCCAGCATTTT. Encoded protein: CASSLIGIGQPQHF.

This clonotype was detected many times. The rearrangement joins TRBV5-4 to TRBJ2-2, with 7 nucleotides matching TRBD1. The length of the CDR3 is 13 residues. Germline V gene data show CDR1 as SGHNT and CDR2 as YYREEE (reference sequence). The trim removed 4 bases at V and 9 bases at J, leaving 6 bases unmatched. Written as DNA, the CDR3 is TGTGCCAGCAGCCGACAGGGTTCCCGGGAGCTGTTTTTT. Residues: CASSRQGSRELFF. The variable domain in full, completed from reference TRBV5-4 and TRBJ2-2, reads ETGVTQSPTHLIKTRGQQVTLRCSSQSGHNTVSWYQQALGQGPQFIFQYYREEENGRGNFPPRFSGLQFPNYSSELNVNALELDDSALYLCASSRQGSRELFFGEGSRLTVL.